Listed below are T cell receptor beta chains from one sample, sequenced in a study of CD8 T cells in ankylosing spondylitis. TCRdb re-called the 5' RACE reads with MiXCR, one entry per CDR3 protein. The profile shows 350,000 or so distinct CDR3 sequences, around a tenth of them singletons. The sample consisted of blood, either unsorted or a sorted T cell fraction (not recorded which). The receptors derive from a female donor with ankylosing spondylitis or in good health (not recorded which). CDR3s leave out the opening cysteine and the closing phenylalanine or tryptophan.

cdr3_aa: ASSLWGDTEQF; j_call: TRBJ2-1; v_call: TRBV11-1
cdr3_aa: SARDGLAEF; j_call: TRBJ2-1; v_call: TRBV20-1
cdr3_aa: SVGFRETQY; j_call: TRBJ2-5; v_call: TRBV29-1
cdr3_aa: ASSDGKGLAGASGDTQY; j_call: TRBJ2-3; v_call: TRBV2
cdr3_aa: ASSFLPDSPGELF; j_call: TRBJ2-2; v_call: TRBV28
cdr3_aa: AISESIVTTEAF; j_call: TRBJ1-1; v_call: TRBV10-3
cdr3_aa: SAREGDRTGELF; j_call: TRBJ2-2; v_call: TRBV20-1
cdr3_aa: ASSFGLSGTYEQH; j_call: TRBJ2-7; v_call: TRBV11-2
cdr3_aa: SVTTGTSGSRSYNEQF; j_call: TRBJ2-1; v_call: TRBV29-1
cdr3_aa: ASSPRDSSGNTIY; j_call: TRBJ1-3; v_call: TRBV18
cdr3_aa: ASRRDRSPTGELF; j_call: TRBJ2-2; v_call: TRBV27
cdr3_aa: ASSLPGQNYGYT; j_call: TRBJ1-2; v_call: TRBV5-1
cdr3_aa: ASSHGDFYGYT; j_call: TRBJ1-2; v_call: TRBV11-2
cdr3_aa: ASALGGSNSPLH; j_call: TRBJ1-6; v_call: TRBV12-3/TRBV12-4
cdr3_aa: ASSLQDNTEAF; j_call: TRBJ1-1; v_call: TRBV5-1
cdr3_aa: ASSSSKAQGVSNEQF; j_call: TRBJ2-1; v_call: TRBV27
cdr3_aa: ASSFKNSVTDTQY; j_call: TRBJ2-3; v_call: TRBV5-1
cdr3_aa: CARDPSSGSWQETQY; j_call: TRBJ2-5; v_call: TRBV20-1
cdr3_aa: ASRQAGRPSGGYT; j_call: TRBJ1-2; v_call: TRBV4-3
cdr3_aa: ASSLVGGAYNEQF; j_call: TRBJ2-1; v_call: TRBV12-3/TRBV12-4
cdr3_aa: ASSFSGGHEAF; j_call: TRBJ1-1; v_call: TRBV12-3/TRBV12-4
cdr3_aa: ASLETGIVTGELF; j_call: TRBJ2-2; v_call: TRBV7-2
cdr3_aa: ASSTGSTNYGYT; j_call: TRBJ1-2; v_call: TRBV5-1
cdr3_aa: ASSSLGERLEQS; j_call: TRBJ2-7; v_call: TRBV5-6
cdr3_aa: IPGPGSTEQY; j_call: TRBJ2-7; v_call: TRBV20-1
cdr3_aa: ASSSTAGRHEQY; j_call: TRBJ2-7; v_call: TRBV5-1
cdr3_aa: ASASSVLRSPLH; j_call: TRBJ1-6; v_call: TRBV6-1
cdr3_aa: ASSFKGWDYEQY; j_call: TRBJ2-7; v_call: TRBV27
cdr3_aa: ASGVGSTNYGYT; j_call: TRBJ1-2; v_call: TRBV5-5
cdr3_aa: ASSLYRAPSYEQY; j_call: TRBJ2-7; v_call: TRBV28
cdr3_aa: ASSGQISYEQY; j_call: TRBJ2-7; v_call: TRBV6-2/TRBV6-3
cdr3_aa: ASSSRIGMGAYEQY; j_call: TRBJ2-7; v_call: TRBV27
cdr3_aa: ASSLGAGTKNIQY; j_call: TRBJ2-4; v_call: TRBV5-1
cdr3_aa: ASSAGTRGEQF; j_call: TRBJ2-1; v_call: TRBV9
cdr3_aa: SARDGSYEQY; j_call: TRBJ2-7; v_call: TRBV20-1
cdr3_aa: ARGPGLHEQY; j_call: TRBJ2-7; v_call: TRBV11-1
cdr3_aa: SARLVGGTDTQY; j_call: TRBJ2-3; v_call: TRBV20-1
cdr3_aa: ASSLAPTGGDTQY; j_call: TRBJ2-3; v_call: TRBV5-1
cdr3_aa: ASRRGGNQPQH; j_call: TRBJ1-5; v_call: TRBV27
cdr3_aa: ASSYSPTEAF; j_call: TRBJ1-1; v_call: TRBV6-6
cdr3_aa: ATSSRPYTEAF; j_call: TRBJ1-1; v_call: TRBV15
cdr3_aa: ASSSVSSGANVLT; j_call: TRBJ2-6; v_call: TRBV5-1
cdr3_aa: SAPPYGVATDTQY; j_call: TRBJ2-3; v_call: TRBV20-1
cdr3_aa: ASSLAGDSPLH; j_call: TRBJ1-6; v_call: TRBV12-3/TRBV12-4
cdr3_aa: ASSVSSGQY; j_call: TRBJ2-7; v_call: TRBV2
cdr3_aa: ASSQGSASNSPLH; j_call: TRBJ1-6; v_call: TRBV7-9
cdr3_aa: ASSPQGRGEKLF; j_call: TRBJ1-4; v_call: TRBV18
cdr3_aa: AISDRGNTEAS; j_call: TRBJ1-1; v_call: TRBV10-3
cdr3_aa: ASSGGQSKNIQY; j_call: TRBJ2-4; v_call: TRBV25-1
cdr3_aa: ASRRGNSYNEQF; j_call: TRBJ2-1; v_call: TRBV12-3/TRBV12-4
cdr3_aa: ASSSTGYDIYNEQF; j_call: TRBJ2-1; v_call: TRBV5-1
cdr3_aa: ASSQEGDPQETQY; j_call: TRBJ2-5; v_call: TRBV4-1
cdr3_aa: SATGTVRTTNEKLF; j_call: TRBJ1-4; v_call: TRBV20-1